These 16 T cell receptor beta chains were sequenced from one sample in a study of blood T cells in healthy people across ages (dated by TCRdb to about 2015). Libraries were constructed by 5' RACE. The instrument given in TCRdb is Illumina HiSeq 2500. A second PCR of about 6 to 12 cycles was run with a J-beta primer mix and a sample-barcoded 5' primer. The raw public data were reprocessed by TCRdb itself: fastp quality trimming at Q25, MiXCR clonotype calling, in-frame beta chains only. Identical CDR3 protein sequences are pooled into one entry, listed with their most common genes and DNA. Present in this sample are 1.4 million or so distinct CDR3 sequences, approximately 42% of which were seen just once. Just over 4% of the sample comes from the top ten. The source material was blood. These receptors were obtained from a young woman in good health.

This clonotype was observed once. The chain combines TRBV7-2 with TRBJ1-6; D call uncertain. The germline V gene has CDR1 SGHTA and CDR2 FQGNSA. The V end was cut by 1 base, the J end by 6 bases, with 22 bases between. The length of the CDR3 is 19 residues. The CDR3 sequence is CASSLDPLPRGSRNSPLHF. CDR3 sequence (DNA): TGTGCCAGCAGCTTAGATCCCCTCCCTAGAGGGTCTCGTAATTCACCCCTCCACTTT.

This clonotype showed up just a few times. This chain connects TRBV20-1 to TRBJ2-1; 8 bases map to TRBD1. The CDR3 sequence is 15 residues long. The trim removed 5 bases at V and 2 bases at J, leaving 8 bases unmatched. The V gene's germline CDR1 is DFQATT and CDR2 SNEGSKA (reference sequence). The CDR3 DNA sequence: TGCAGTGCTGGACAGGGAATCGGGGCCTACAATGAGCAGTTCTTC. Encoded protein: CSAGQGIGAYNEQFF.

This chain connects TRBV28 to TRBJ2-1; 12 bases map to TRBD2. The CDR3 extends over 17 amino acids. J lost 6 bases, V lost 4 bases, and 10 bases had no gene match. Germline assignment: CDR1 MDHEN and CDR2 SYDVKM. Here the CDR3 reads CASSSGLAGSIFNEQFF. The CDR3, as DNA: TGTGCCAGCAGTTCGGGACTAGCGGGTTCCATTTTCAATGAGCAGTTCTTC.

This clonotype has more than one count but fewer than ten. This sequence joins TRBV12-3 or TRBV12-4 and TRBJ2-5, with TRBD2 identical over 7 bases. This CDR3 comprises 14 residues. The trim removed 2 bases at V and 5 bases at J, leaving 5 bases unmatched. CDR3 amino acids: CASSLQAGRETQYF. CDR3 sequence (DNA): TGTGCCAGCAGTTTACAAGCGGGGAGGGAGACCCAGTACTTC.

There are a few counts of this clonotype. V and J are TRBV29-1 and TRBJ2-3; the D gene is possibly TRBD1 (6 bases). The CDR3 extends over 12 amino acids. The V gene lost 6 bases and the J gene lost 5 bases, with 12 bases spanning the gap. The germline V gene has CDR1 SQVTM and CDR2 ANQGSEA. CDR3: CSVEQGEDTQYF. CDR3 in DNA: TGCAGCGTGGAACAGGGAGAAGATACGCAGTATTTT.

This clonotype has a handful of counts. The chain's CDR3 is CASRTGEGTDTQYF. CDR3 sequence (DNA): TGCGCCAGCCGGACAGGGGAAGGCACAGATACGCAGTATTTT. V usage is TRBV5-1 and J usage is TRBJ2-3; 9 bases map to TRBD1. The CDR3 consists of 14 residues. J was trimmed by 1 base and V by 7 bases; bases with no gene match: 4. In germline, CDR1 is SGHRS, CDR2 YFSETQ. Full variable domain (missing parts from reference TRBV5-1 and TRBJ2-3): KAGVTQTPRYLIKTRGQQVTLSCSPISGHRSVSWYQQTPGQGLQFLFEYFSETQRNKGNFPGRFSGRQFSNSRSEMNVSTLELGDSALYLCASRTGEGTDTQYFGPGTRLTVL.

This chain joins TRBV6-2 or TRBV6-3 and TRBJ2-3, with 12 bases matching TRBD2. The junction had 9 bases not matched to a gene; V was cut back by 4 bases and J by 4 bases. The CDR3 has 17 amino acids. CDR1 MNHEY and CDR2 SVGEGT come from the germline V gene. The CDR3 is CASSSRLAGVTPDTQYF. CDR3 coding DNA: TGTGCCAGCAGTTCCCGACTAGCGGGGGTTACTCCAGATACGCAGTATTTT.

This sequence joins TRBV5-1 and TRBJ2-1; D tentatively reads TRBD1 or TRBD2 (6 bases each). There are 12 residues in the CDR3. The V and J ends lost 4 bases and 9 bases respectively, with 11 bases between them. Germline V gene data show CDR1 as SGHRS and CDR2 as YFSETQ. CDR3 loop: CASSERGAEQFF. The CDR3 DNA reads as TGCGCCAGCAGCGAGAGGGGGGCTGAGCAGTTCTTC.

The rearrangement joins TRBV20-1 to TRBJ1-1; D remains unclear. This CDR3 has 13 amino acids. V lost 1 base and J lost 0, with 6 bases in between. Germline lookup yields CDR1 DFQATT and CDR2 SNEGSKA (reference sequence). The CDR3 sequence: CSARGELNTEAFF. CDR3 DNA sequence: TGCAGTGCTAGAGGGGAGCTGAACACTGAAGCTTTCTTT.

The rearrangement links TRBV20-1 to TRBJ2-1, with 7 positions matching TRBD2. Trimming at V came to 0 bases and at J to 10 bases, leaving 9 bases not matched to a gene. This CDR3 spans 14 amino acids. CDR1 DFQATT and CDR2 SNEGSKA come from the germline V gene (reference sequence). The CDR3 DNA reads TGCAGTGCTAGAGAGGTGGGAGGGCCGTACGAGCAGTTCTTC. This sequence encodes CSAREVGGPYEQFF.

This clonotype was detected only a few times. The chain employs TRBV7-2 and TRBJ1-6, with D unclear. CDR3 size: 13 residues. The V gene lost 1 base and the J gene lost 10 bases, with 8 bases spanning the gap. Germline lookup yields CDR1 SGHTA and CDR2 FQGNSA. The CDR3 bases are TGTGCCAGCAGCTTAGAAACCCGCTCACCCCTCCACTTT. This gives the protein CASSLETRSPLHF.

This clonotype was seen a few times. This chain joins TRBV14 and TRBJ2-7, with 10 positions matching TRBD1. The CDR3 extends over 15 amino acids. The trim removed 5 bases at V and 6 bases at J, leaving 10 bases unmatched. Germline-derived CDR1 and CDR2 are SGHDN and FVKESK. In nucleotides, the CDR3 is TGTGCCAGCAGCTATATCGGGACAGGGGTCTCCGAGCAGTACTTC. It translates to CASSYIGTGVSEQYF.

This clonotype came up a few times. V is TRBV7-8 and J is TRBJ1-2; perhaps TRBD1 as D (5 bases). Germline loops: CDR1 SGHVS, CDR2 FQNEAQ. The V end lost 1 base, the J end lost 4 bases, and 13 bases lay between the germline ends. This CDR3 region has 15 residues. The CDR3, as DNA: TGTGCCAGCAGCTTAGGTCCGGATAGGGGCTATGGCTACACCTTC. Translated: CASSLGPDRGYGYTF.

The CDR3 sequence is CSARDHRGYIYF. CDR3 coding DNA: TGCAGTGCTAGAGACCACAGGGGTTACATATATTTT. The V call is TRBV20-1, the J call TRBJ1-3; 7 nucleotides align to TRBD1. Germline V gene data show CDR1 as DFQATT and CDR2 as SNEGSKA (reference sequence). V gave up 0 bases and J gave up 12 bases; unmatched junction bases: 5. This CDR3 has 12 residues.

This chain links TRBV13 with TRBJ2-3, with a weak D call TRBD1 (6 bases). Trimming removed 5 bases at V and 0 bases at J, with 15 bases between. CDR1 and CDR2 from the germline V gene are PRHDT and FYEKMQ (reference sequence). The CDR3 has 16 amino acids. CDR3 DNA sequence: TGTGCCAGCAGCCAAAACAGGGAGCTTAGCACAGATACGCAGTATTTT. Protein sequence: CASSQNRELSTDTQYF.

The sample holds one count of this clonotype. Compared with germline, one end of the junction differs, possibly owing to a read error. The chain uses TRBV20-1 and TRBJ1-4, with D hard to call. This CDR3 has 12 amino acids. The germline V gene has CDR1 DFQATT and CDR2 SNEGSKA (reference sequence). The CDR3 loop is CRARSPGEKLFF. The DNA for the CDR3 is TGCAGGGCTAGAAGTCCGGGGGAAAAACTGTTTTTT.